The source of this T cell receptor beta chain is a study of blood T cells in healthy people across ages. General study points: Estimated diversity that came from one million T cells was considered an underestimate.

PCR was performed a second time for roughly 7 to 12 cycles using a sample-barcoded 5' primer and a J-beta primer mix. One entry per CDR3 protein results from TCRdb running MiXCR on the 5' RACE reads. Of around 1,700,000 distinct CDR3 sequences in the sample, approximately 28% were seen once. Germline V gives CDR1 LGHNA, CDR2 YSLEER. This CDR3 region has 14 residues. A note on this clonotype: The antigen is not known.

The V and J genes are TRBV4-3 and TRBJ2-7, with 10 bases fitting TRBD1. Matching the DNA end better, TRBJ2-5 makes the J call doubtful. This TCR derives from a woman aged 25 to 45 in good health. Sample: blood. CDR3 in amino acids: CASSPEGQGETQYF. For the CDR3, the DNA is TGCGCCAGCAGCCCAGAGGGACAGGGGGAGACCCAGTACTTC.